This T cell receptor beta chain stems from a study of blood T cell repertoires in COVID-19. Germline values: CDR1 LNHDA, CDR2 SQIVND (reference sequence). V lost 1 base, J lost 2 bases, and 12 bases lay in between. The CDR3 totals 15 residues. Produced via immunoSEQ multiplex PCR; TCRdb's table is partial and in-frame only. The sample shows approximately 220,000 clones, 65% to 90% of them seen only once. This receptor was obtained from a woman aged 40 to 50 with acute COVID-19. The V and J genes are TRBV19 and TRBJ2-7, with D maybe TRBD1 (5 bases). Sequenced sample: PBMCs or T cells enriched from blood (not recorded which). The CDR3 nucleotides are TGTGCCAGTAGTATAGGGGCAGGGTTGACCTACGAGCAGTACTTC. Translation: CASSIGAGLTYEQYF.